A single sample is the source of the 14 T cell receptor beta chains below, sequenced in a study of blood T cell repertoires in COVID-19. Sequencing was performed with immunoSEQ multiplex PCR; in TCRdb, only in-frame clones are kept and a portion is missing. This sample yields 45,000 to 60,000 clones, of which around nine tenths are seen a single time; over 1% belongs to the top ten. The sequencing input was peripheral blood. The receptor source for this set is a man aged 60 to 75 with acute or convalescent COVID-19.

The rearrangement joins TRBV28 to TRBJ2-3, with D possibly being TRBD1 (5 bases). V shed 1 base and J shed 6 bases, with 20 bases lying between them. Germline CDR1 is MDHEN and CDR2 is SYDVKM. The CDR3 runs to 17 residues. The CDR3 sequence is CASSLSGPPSVSDTQYF. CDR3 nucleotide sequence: TGTGCCAGCAGTTTATCAGGGCCACCTTCGGTTAGCGATACGCAGTATTTT.

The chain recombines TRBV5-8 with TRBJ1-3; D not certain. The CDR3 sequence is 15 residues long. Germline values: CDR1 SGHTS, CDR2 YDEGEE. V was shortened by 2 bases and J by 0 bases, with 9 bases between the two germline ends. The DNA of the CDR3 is TGTGCCAGCAGCTTCGGCGACAACTCTGGAAACACCATATATTTT. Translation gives CASSFGDNSGNTIYF. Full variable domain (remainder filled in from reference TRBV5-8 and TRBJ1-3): EAGVTQSPTHLIKTRGQQATLRCSPISGHTSVYWYQQALGLGLQFLLWYDEGEERNRGNFPPRFSGRQFPNYSSELNVNALELEDSALYLCASSFGDNSGNTIYFGEGSWLTVV.

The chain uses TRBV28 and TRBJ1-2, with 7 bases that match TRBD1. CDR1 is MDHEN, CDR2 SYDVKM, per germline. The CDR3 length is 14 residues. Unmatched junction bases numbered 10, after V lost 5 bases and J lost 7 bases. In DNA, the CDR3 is TGTGCCAGCAGTGCGGGACAGCGAAGGGCTGGCTACACCTTC. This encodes CASSAGQRRAGYTF.

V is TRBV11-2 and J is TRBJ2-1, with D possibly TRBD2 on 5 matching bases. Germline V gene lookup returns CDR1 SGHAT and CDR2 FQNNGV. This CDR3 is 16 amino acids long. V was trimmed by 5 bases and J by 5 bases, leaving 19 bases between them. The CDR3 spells CASSAKLVAENNEQFF. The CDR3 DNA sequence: TGTGCCAGCAGCGCCAAACTAGTCGCTGAAAACAATGAGCAGTTCTTC. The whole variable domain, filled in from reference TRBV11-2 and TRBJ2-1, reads EAGVAQSPRYKIIEKRQSVAFWCNPISGHATLYWYQQILGQGPKLLIQFQNNGVVDDSQLPKDRFSAERLKGVDSTLKIQPAKLEDSAVYLCASSAKLVAENNEQFFGPGTRLTVL.

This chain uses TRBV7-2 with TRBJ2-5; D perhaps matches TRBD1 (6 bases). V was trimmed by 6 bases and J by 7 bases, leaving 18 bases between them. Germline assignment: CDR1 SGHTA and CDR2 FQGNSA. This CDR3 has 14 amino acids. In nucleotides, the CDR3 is TGTGCCAGCAGGCCAGGGGCAGGGCGCTCGACCCAGTACTTC. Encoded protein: CASRPGAGRSTQYF. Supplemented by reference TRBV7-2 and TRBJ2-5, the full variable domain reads GAGVSQSPSNKVTEKGKDVELRCDPISGHTALYWYRQSLGQGLEFLIYFQGNSAPDKSGLPSDRFSAERTGGSVSTLTIQRTQQEDSAVYLCASRPGAGRSTQYFGPGTRLLVL.

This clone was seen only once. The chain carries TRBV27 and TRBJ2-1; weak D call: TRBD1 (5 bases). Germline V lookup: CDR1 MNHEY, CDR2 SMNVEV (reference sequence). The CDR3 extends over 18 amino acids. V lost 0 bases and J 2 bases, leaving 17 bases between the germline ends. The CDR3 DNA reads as TGTGCCAGCAGTTTATCGTTCTGGACCGTAGGGGCCTACAATGAGCAGTTCTTC. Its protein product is CASSLSFWTVGAYNEQFF.

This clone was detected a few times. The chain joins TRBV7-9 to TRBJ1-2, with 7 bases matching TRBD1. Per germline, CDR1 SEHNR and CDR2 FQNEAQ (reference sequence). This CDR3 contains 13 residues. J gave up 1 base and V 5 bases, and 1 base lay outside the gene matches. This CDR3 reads CASSRDSNYGYTF. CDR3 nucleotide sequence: TGTGCCAGCAGCCGGGACAGTAACTATGGCTACACCTTC. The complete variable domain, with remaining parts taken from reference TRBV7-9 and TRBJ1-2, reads DTGVSQNPRHKITKRGQNVTFRCDPISEHNRLYWYRQTLGQGPEFLTYFQNEAQLEKSRLLSDRFSAERPKGSFSTLEIQRTEQGDSAMYLCASSRDSNYGYTFGSGTRLTVV.

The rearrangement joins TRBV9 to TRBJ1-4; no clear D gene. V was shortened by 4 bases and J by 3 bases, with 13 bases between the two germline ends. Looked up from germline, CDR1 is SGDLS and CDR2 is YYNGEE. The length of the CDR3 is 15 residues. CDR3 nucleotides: TGTGCCAGCAGCCCCCGCGGGGAAGCTAATGAAAAACTGTTTTTT. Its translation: CASSPRGEANEKLFF.

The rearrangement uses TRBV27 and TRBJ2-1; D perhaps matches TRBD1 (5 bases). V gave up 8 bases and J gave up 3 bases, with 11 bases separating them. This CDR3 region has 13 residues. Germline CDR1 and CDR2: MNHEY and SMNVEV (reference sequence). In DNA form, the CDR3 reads TGTGCCAGCTCCGAGACAGACTACAATGAGCAGTTCTTC. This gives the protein CASSETDYNEQFF.

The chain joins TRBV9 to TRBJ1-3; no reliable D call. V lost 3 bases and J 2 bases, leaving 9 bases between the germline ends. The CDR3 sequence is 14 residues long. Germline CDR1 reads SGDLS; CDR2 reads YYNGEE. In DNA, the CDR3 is TGTGCCAGCAGCGAGGAGAAGGCTGGAAACACCATATATTTT. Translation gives CASSEEKAGNTIYF.

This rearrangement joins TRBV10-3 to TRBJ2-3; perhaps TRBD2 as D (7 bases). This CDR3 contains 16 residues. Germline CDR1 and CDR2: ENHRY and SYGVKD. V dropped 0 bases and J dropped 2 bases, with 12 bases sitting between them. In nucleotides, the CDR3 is TGTGCCATCAGTGAGTCGACCGGGGGGCCCACAGATACGCAGTATTTT. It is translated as CAISESTGGPTDTQYF.

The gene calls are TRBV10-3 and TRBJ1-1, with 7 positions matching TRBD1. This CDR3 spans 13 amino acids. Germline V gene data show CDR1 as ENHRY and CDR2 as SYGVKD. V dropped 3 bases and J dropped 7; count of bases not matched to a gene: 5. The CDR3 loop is CAISEGAGGEAFF. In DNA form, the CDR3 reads TGTGCCATCAGTGAAGGGGCAGGGGGTGAAGCTTTCTTT.

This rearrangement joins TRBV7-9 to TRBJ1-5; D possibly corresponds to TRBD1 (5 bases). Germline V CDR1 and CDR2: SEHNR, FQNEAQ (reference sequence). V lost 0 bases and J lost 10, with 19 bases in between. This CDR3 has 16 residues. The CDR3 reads CASSLAGFRVSCPQHF. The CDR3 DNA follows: TGTGCCAGCAGCTTAGCGGGATTCAGGGTAAGCTGTCCCCAGCATTTT.

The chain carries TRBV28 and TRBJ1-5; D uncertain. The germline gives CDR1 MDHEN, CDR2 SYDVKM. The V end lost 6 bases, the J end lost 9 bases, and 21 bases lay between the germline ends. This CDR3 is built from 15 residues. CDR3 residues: CASSEFGGKWRPQHF. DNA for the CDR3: TGTGCCAGCAGCGAGTTCGGCGGAAAATGGAGGCCCCAGCATTTT.